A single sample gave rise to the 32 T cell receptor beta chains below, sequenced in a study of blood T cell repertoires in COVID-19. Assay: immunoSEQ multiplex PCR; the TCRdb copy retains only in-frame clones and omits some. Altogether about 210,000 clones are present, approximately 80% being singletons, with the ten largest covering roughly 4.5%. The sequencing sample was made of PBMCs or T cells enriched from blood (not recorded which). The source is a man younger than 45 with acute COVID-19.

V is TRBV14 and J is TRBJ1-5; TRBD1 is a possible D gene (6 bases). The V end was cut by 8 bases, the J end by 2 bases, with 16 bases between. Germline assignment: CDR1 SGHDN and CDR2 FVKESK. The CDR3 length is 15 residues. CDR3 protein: CASPRGGPRNQPQHF. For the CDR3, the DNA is TGTGCCAGCCCGCGCGGGGGGCCTCGCAATCAGCCCCAGCATTTT.

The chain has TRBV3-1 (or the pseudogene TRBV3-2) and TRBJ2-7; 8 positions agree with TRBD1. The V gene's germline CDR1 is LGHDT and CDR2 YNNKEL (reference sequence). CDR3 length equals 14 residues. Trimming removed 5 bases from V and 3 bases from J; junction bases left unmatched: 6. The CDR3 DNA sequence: TGTGCCAGCAGCGCCGGGACAGGCTTCTACGAGCAGTACTTC. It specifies CASSAGTGFYEQYF.

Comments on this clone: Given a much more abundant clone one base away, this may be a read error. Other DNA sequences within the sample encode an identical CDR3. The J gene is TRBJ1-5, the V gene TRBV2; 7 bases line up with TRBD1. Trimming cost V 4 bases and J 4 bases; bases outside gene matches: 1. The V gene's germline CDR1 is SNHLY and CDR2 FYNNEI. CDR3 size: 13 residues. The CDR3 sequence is CASSGQGNQPQHF. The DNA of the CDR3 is TGTGCCAGCAGTGGACAGGGTAATCAGCCCCAGCATTTT.

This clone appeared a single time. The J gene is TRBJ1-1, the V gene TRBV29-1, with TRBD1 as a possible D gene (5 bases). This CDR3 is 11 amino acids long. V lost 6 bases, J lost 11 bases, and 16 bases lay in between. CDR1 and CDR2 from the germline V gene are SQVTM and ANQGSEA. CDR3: CSVNGGVGAFF. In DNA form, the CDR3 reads TGCAGCGTCAACGGGGGGGTTGGGGCTTTCTTT.

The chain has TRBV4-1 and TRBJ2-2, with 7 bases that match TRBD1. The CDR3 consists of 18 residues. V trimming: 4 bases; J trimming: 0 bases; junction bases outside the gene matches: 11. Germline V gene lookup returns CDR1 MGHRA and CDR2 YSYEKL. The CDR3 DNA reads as TGCGCCAGCAGCCGGGAACCCGGGACAGTCCCGAACACCGGGGAGCTGTTTTTT. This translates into CASSREPGTVPNTGELFF.

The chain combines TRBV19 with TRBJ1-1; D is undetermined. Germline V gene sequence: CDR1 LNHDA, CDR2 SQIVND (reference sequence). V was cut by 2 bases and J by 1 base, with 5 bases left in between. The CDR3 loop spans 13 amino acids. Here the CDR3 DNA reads TGTGCCAGTAGTATAAACAAGAACACTGAAGCTTTCTTT. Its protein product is CASSINKNTEAFF.

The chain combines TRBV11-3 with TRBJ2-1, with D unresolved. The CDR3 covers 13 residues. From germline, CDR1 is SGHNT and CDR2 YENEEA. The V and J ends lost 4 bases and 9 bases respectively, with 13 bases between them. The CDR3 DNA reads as TGTGCCAGCAGCTCGCAGGTTAGTGGTGAGCAGTTCTTC. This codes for CASSSQVSGEQFF. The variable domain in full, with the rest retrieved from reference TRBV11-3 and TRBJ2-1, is EAGVVQSPRYKIIEKKQPVAFWCNPISGHNTLYWYLQNLGQGPELLIRYENEEAVDDSQLPKDRFSAERLKGVDSTLKIQPAELGDSAVYLCASSSQVSGEQFFGPGTRLTVL.

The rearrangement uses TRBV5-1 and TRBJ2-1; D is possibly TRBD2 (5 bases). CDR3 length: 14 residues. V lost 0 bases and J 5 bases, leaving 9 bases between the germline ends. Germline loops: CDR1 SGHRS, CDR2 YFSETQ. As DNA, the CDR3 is TGCGCCAGCAGCTTGGTAGCGAGTCACAATGAGCAGTTCTTC. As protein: CASSLVASHNEQFF.

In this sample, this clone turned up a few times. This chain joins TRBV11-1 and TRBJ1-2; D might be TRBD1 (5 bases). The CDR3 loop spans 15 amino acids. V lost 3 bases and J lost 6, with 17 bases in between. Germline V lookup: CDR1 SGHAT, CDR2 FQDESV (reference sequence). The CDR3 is CASSLAGPLAHGYTF. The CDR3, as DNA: TGTGCCAGCAGCTTGGCGGGACCCCTGGCCCATGGCTACACCTTC. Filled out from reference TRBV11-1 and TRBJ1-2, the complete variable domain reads EAEVAQSPRYKITEKSQAVAFWCDPISGHATLYWYRQILGQGPELLVQFQDESVVDDSQLPKDRFSAERLKGVDSTLKIQPAELGDSAMYLCASSLAGPLAHGYTFGSGTRLTVV.

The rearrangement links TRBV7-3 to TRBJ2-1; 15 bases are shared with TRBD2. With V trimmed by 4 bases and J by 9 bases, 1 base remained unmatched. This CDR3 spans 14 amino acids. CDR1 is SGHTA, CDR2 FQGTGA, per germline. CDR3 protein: CASSSGLAGGEQFF. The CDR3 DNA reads TGTGCCAGCAGCTCGGGACTAGCGGGGGGTGAGCAGTTCTTC.

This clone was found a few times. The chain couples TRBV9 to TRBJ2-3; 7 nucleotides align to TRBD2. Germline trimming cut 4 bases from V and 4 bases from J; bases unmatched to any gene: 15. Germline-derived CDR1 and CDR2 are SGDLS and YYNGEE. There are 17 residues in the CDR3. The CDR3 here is CASSLSSDGRGADTQYF. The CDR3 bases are TGTGCCAGCAGCCTCTCGTCCGACGGACGGGGGGCAGATACGCAGTATTTT.

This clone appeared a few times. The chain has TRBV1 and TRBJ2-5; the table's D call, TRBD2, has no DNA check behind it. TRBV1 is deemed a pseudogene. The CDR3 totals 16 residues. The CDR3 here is CTSSQTTRGEWGTQYF. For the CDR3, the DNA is TGCACCAGCAGCCAAACAACCCGGGGGGAATGGGGGACCCAGTACTTC.

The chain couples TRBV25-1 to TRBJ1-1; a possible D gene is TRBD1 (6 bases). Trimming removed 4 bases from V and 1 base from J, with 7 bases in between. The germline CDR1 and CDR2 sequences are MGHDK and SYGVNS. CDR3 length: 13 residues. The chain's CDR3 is CASSATGNTEAFF. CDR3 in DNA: TGTGCCAGCAGTGCGACAGGGAACACTGAAGCTTTCTTT.

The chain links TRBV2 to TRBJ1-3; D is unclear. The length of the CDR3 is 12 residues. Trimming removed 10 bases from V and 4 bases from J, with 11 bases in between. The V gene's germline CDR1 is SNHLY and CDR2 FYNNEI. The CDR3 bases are TGTGCCACCACGGCGGAAGGAAACACCATATATTTT. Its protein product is CATTAEGNTIYF.

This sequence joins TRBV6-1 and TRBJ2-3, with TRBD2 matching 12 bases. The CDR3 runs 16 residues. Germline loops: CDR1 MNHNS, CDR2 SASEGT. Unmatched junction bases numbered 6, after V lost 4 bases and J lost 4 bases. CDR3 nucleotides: TGTGCCAGCAGTGCTCTAGCGGGGGGGCCGGCAGATACGCAGTATTTT. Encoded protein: CASSALAGGPADTQYF.

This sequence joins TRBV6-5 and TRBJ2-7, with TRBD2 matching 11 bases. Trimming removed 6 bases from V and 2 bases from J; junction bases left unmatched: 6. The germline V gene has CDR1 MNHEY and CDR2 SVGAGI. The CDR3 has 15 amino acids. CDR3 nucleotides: TGTGCCAGCAGGGCCGGGACTAGCGGCGCCTACGAGCAGTACTTC. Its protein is CASRAGTSGAYEQYF.

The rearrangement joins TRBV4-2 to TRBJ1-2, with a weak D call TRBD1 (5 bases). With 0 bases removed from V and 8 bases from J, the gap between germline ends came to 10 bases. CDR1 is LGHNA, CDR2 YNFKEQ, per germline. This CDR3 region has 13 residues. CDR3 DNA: TGTGCCAGCAGCCAAGAAGCAGGGCGAGGCTACACCTTC. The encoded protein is CASSQEAGRGYTF.

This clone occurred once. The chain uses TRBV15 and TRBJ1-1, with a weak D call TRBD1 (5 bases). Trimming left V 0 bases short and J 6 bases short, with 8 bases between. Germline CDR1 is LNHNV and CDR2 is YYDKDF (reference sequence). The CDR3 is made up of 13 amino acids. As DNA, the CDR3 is TGTGCCACCAGCAGAGATCCGGGGGCTGAAGCTTTCTTT. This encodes CATSRDPGAEAFF.

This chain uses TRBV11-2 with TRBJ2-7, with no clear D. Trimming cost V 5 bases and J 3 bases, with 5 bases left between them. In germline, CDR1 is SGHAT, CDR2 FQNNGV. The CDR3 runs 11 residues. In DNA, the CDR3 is TGTGCCAGCAGCCGCGGCTACGAGCAGTACTTC. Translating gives CASSRGYEQYF.

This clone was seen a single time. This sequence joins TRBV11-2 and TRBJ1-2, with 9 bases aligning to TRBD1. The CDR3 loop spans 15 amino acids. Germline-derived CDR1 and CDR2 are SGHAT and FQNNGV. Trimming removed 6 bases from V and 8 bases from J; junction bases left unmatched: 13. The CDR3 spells CASSVQGADSGGYTF. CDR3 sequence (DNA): TGTGCCAGCAGTGTACAGGGGGCGGATTCGGGAGGCTACACCTTC.

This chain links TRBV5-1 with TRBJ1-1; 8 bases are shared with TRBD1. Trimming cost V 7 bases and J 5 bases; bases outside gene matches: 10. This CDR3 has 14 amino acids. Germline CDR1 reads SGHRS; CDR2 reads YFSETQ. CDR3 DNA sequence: TGCGCCAGCGCCGCCAACCAGGGGGCTACTGAAGCTTTCTTT. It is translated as CASAANQGATEAFF.

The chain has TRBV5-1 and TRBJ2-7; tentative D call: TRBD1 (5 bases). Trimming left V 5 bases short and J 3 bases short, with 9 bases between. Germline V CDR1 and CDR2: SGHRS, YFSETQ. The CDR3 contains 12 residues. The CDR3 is CASSPDSYEQYF. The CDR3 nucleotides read TGCGCCAGCAGTCCCGACAGCTACGAGCAGTACTTC.

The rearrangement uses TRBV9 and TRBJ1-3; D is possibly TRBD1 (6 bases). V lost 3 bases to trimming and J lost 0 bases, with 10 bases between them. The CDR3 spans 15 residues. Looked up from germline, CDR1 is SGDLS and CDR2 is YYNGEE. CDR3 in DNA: TGTGCCAGCAGCGCCCGGACAGACTCTGGAAACACCATATATTTT. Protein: CASSARTDSGNTIYF.

This CDR3 is CASSAEGGNFNNSPLHF. The CDR3 DNA reads as TGCGCCAGCAGCGCGGAGGGGGGGAACTTTAATAATTCACCCCTCCACTTT. V is TRBV5-1 and J is TRBJ1-6, with D possibly being TRBD1 (6 bases). V lost 4 bases and J lost 5, with 19 bases in between. Germline assignment: CDR1 SGHRS and CDR2 YFSETQ. The CDR3 has 17 residues. The full variable domain, its missing parts supplied by reference TRBV5-1 and TRBJ1-6, is KAGVTQTPRYLIKTRGQQVTLSCSPISGHRSVSWYQQTPGQGLQFLFEYFSETQRNKGNFPGRFSGRQFSNSRSEMNVSTLELGDSALYLCASSAEGGNFNNSPLHFGNGTRLTVT.

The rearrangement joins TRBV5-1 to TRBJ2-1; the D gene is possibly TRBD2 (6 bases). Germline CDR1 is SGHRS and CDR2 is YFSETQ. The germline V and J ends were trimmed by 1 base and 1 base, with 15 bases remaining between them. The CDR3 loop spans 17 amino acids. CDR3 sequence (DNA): TGCGCCAGCAGCTTGCGGCCGTTTAGCGGTTCCTACAATGAGCAGTTCTTC. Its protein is CASSLRPFSGSYNEQFF.

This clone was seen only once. The CDR3 sequence: CASSLRPSSYNSPLHF. CDR3 DNA sequence: TGTGCCAGCAGCCTTAGACCTAGCTCCTATAATTCACCCCTCCACTTT. This chain joins TRBV9 and TRBJ1-6; D is uncertain. Germline lookup yields CDR1 SGDLS and CDR2 YYNGEE. Trimming took off 4 bases at V and 0 bases at J, with 11 bases between the two ends. CDR3 length: 16 amino acids. Full variable domain (remainder filled in from reference TRBV9 and TRBJ1-6): DSGVTQTPKHLITATGQRVTLRCSPRSGDLSVYWYQQSLDQGLQFLIQYYNGEERAKGNILERFSAQQFPDLHSELNLSSLELGDSALYFCASSLRPSSYNSPLHFGNGTRLTVT.

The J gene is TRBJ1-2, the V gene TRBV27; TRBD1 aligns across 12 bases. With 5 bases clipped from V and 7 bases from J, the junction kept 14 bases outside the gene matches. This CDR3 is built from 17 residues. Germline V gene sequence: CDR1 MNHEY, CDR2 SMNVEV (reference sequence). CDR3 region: CASSRGDRGLAISGYTF. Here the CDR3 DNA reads TGTGCCAGCAGTAGAGGGGACAGGGGGCTGGCGATTTCTGGCTACACCTTC.

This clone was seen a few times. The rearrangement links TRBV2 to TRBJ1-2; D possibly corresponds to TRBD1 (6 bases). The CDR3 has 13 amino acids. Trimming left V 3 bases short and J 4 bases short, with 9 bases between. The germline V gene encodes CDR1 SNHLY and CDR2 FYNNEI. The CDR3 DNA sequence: TGTGCCAGCAGTGATACAGGGCCCTATGGCTACACCTTC. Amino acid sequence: CASSDTGPYGYTF.

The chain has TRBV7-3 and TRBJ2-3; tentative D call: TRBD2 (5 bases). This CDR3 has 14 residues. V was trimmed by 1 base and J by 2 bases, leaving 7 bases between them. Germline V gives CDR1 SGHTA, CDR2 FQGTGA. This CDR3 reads CASSLRGPTDTQYF. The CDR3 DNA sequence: TGTGCCAGCAGCTTAAGAGGGCCCACAGATACGCAGTATTTT.

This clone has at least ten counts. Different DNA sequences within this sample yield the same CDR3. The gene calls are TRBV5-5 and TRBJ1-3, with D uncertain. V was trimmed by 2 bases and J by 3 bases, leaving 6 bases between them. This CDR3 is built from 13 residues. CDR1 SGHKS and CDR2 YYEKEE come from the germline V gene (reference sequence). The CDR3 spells CASSLPGGNTIYF. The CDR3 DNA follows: TGTGCCAGCAGCTTACCGGGTGGAAACACCATATATTTT.

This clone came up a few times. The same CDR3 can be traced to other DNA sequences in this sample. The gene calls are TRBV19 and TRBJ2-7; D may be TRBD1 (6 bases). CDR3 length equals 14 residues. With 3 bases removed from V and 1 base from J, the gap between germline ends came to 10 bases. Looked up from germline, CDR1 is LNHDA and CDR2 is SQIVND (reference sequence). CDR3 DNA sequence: TGTGCCAGTAGTATCGGACAGTTTTCCTACGAGCAGTACTTC. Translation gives CASSIGQFSYEQYF.

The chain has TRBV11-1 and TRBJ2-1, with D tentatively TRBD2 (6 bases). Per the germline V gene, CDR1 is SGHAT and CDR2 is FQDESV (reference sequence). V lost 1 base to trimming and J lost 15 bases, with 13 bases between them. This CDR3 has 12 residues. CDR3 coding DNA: TGTGCCAGCAGCTTAGAACGGGACTCCTCGTTCTTC. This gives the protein CASSLERDSSFF. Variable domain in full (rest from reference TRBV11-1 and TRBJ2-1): EAEVAQSPRYKITEKSQAVAFWCDPISGHATLYWYRQILGQGPELLVQFQDESVVDDSQLPKDRFSAERLKGVDSTLKIQPAELGDSAMYLCASSLERDSSFFGPGTRLTVL.